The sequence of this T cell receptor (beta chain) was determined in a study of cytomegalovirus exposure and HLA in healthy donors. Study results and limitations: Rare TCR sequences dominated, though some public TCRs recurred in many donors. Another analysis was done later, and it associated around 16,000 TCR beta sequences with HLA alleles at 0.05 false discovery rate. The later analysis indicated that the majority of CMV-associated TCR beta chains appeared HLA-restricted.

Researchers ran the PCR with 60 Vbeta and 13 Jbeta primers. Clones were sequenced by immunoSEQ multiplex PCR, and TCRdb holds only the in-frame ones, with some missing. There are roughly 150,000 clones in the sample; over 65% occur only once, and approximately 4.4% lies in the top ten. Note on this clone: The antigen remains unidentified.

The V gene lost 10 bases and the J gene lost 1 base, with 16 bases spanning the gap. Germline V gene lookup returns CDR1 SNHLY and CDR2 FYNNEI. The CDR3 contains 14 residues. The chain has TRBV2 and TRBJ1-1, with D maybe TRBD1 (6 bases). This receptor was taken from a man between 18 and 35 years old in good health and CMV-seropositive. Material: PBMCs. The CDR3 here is CATSNRAQNTEAFF. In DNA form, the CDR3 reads TGTGCCACCTCCAACAGGGCTCAGAACACTGAAGCTTTCTTT. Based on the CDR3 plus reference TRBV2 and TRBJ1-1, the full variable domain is EPEVTQTPSHQVTQMGQEVILRCVPISNHLYFYWYRQILGQKVEFLVSFYNNEISEKSEIFDDQFSVERPDGSNFTLKIRSTKLEDSAMYFCATSNRAQNTEAFFGQGTRLTVV.